This is a list of T cell receptor beta chains from one sample in a study of cytomegalovirus exposure and HLA in healthy donors. TCRdb's copy holds only in-frame clones and misses some; the assay was immunoSEQ multiplex PCR. The sample records some 180,000 clones, 87% being singletons. The sequencing input was PBMCs. These receptors came from a boy aged 2 to 10 in good health and CMV-seronegative. CDR3s include the opening cysteine and the closing phenylalanine or tryptophan. Each record gives: clone size, D gene, V gene, J gene, CDR3 DNA, CDR3 protein. D genes are given only for firm matches. Part of the rows lack a size; the others show once, few, many or a class for expanded clones.

abundance: .; d_gene: .; v_gene: TRBV5-8; j_gene: TRBJ1-1; CDR3nt: TGTGCCAGCAGCTTGAGGGTTCAGGGTCTTAGGAACACTGAAGCTTTCTTT; CDR3aa: CASSLRVQGLRNTEAFF
abundance: few; d_gene: .; v_gene: TRBV7-3; j_gene: TRBJ1-6; CDR3nt: TGTGCCAGCAGCCCGGGACTCGGGAATTCACCCCTCCACTTT; CDR3aa: CASSPGLGNSPLHF
abundance: few; d_gene: .; v_gene: TRBV9; j_gene: TRBJ2-3; CDR3nt: TGTGCCAGCAAGGAGACTATAAACACAGATACGCAGTATTTT; CDR3aa: CASKETINTDTQYF
abundance: .; d_gene: .; v_gene: TRBV27; j_gene: TRBJ2-2; CDR3nt: TGTGCCAGCAGTCTAAGTTATACCGGGGAGCTGTTTTTT; CDR3aa: CASSLSYTGELFF
abundance: .; d_gene: .; v_gene: TRBV15; j_gene: TRBJ2-5; CDR3nt: TGTGCCACCAGCAGAGATCTAACAGCTGAGACCCAGTACTTC; CDR3aa: CATSRDLTAETQYF
abundance: once; d_gene: TRBD1; v_gene: TRBV30; j_gene: TRBJ2-7; CDR3nt: TGTGCCTGGAACGGGGACAGGAACTACGAGCAGTACTTC; CDR3aa: CAWNGDRNYEQYF
abundance: .; d_gene: TRBD1; v_gene: TRBV19; j_gene: TRBJ2-7; CDR3nt: TGTGCCAGCAGACAGGGATCCTACGAGCAGTACTTC; CDR3aa: CASRQGSYEQYF
abundance: few; d_gene: TRBD2; v_gene: TRBV2; j_gene: TRBJ2-3; CDR3nt: TGTGCCAGCGGGACTAGCGGGGGCCGGCCGTATTTT; CDR3aa: CASGTSGGRPYF
abundance: .; d_gene: .; v_gene: TRBV28; j_gene: TRBJ1-6; CDR3nt: TGTGCCAGCAGTTTACGGGGGTCACCCCTCCACTTT; CDR3aa: CASSLRGSPLHF
abundance: .; d_gene: .; v_gene: TRBV12-5; j_gene: TRBJ2-5; CDR3nt: TGTGCTAGTGGTGTCGCGGGGATCGAGACCCAGTACTTC; CDR3aa: CASGVAGIETQYF
abundance: .; d_gene: TRBD1; v_gene: TRBV18; j_gene: TRBJ1-2; CDR3nt: TGTGCCAGCTCACCAGCCAGGGGGCCGGGGGGCTACACCTTC; CDR3aa: CASSPARGPGGYTF
abundance: .; d_gene: TRBD1; v_gene: TRBV18; j_gene: TRBJ1-1; CDR3nt: TGTGCCAGCTCACCACAGGGGGCGAAGTGGGGCACTGAAGCTTTCTTT; CDR3aa: CASSPQGAKWGTEAFF
abundance: .; d_gene: TRBD1; v_gene: TRBV19; j_gene: TRBJ2-7; CDR3nt: TGTGCCAGTAGTATAGGGGACAGGGTCGAGCAGTACTTC; CDR3aa: CASSIGDRVEQYF
abundance: .; d_gene: .; v_gene: TRBV5-1; j_gene: TRBJ2-7; CDR3nt: TGCGCCAGCAGCGGGATGGACACAAAATCCTACGAGCAGTACTTC; CDR3aa: CASSGMDTKSYEQYF
abundance: .; d_gene: TRBD1; v_gene: TRBV7-9; j_gene: TRBJ2-7; CDR3nt: TGTGCCAGCAGCACCGTTTCCCCAACGGGACAGGGAACCAACGAGCAGTACTTC; CDR3aa: CASSTVSPTGQGTNEQYF
abundance: .; d_gene: TRBD1; v_gene: TRBV5-6; j_gene: TRBJ1-3; CDR3nt: TGTGCCAGCAGCTGGCAGACAGGGGGAAACACCATATATTTT; CDR3aa: CASSWQTGGNTIYF